The clone carrying this T cell receptor (beta chain) was observed a handful of times. Unrecorded immune exposures were likely, despite nominal health at sampling. The sample comes from a study of cytomegalovirus exposure and HLA in healthy donors. Looking at the study overall: From some 190 million T cells, an earlier analysis saw roughly 100 million unique TCR beta sequences.

PCR primers comprised 60 Vbeta and 13 Jbeta primers. Sequencing used immunoSEQ multiplex PCR; TCRdb keeps in-frame clones, though not all of them. In the table there are about 160,000 clones, 55% to 80% of which are singletons. This CDR3 region has 14 residues. The J segment lost 1 base and the V segment lost 10 bases, leaving 8 bases of the junction unmatched. Germline V gene sequence: CDR1 ENHRY, CDR2 SYGVKD. The sample taken for sequencing was PBMCs. This TCR was sampled from a woman aged 60-75 years in good health and CMV-seropositive. The chain links TRBV10-3 to TRBJ1-1; 8 nucleotides agree with TRBD1. CDR3 sequence reads: CATYTGQANTEAFF. CDR3 coding DNA: TGTGCCACCTATACGGGACAGGCGAACACTGAAGCTTTCTTT.